Shown below are 16 T cell receptor beta chains from a single sample sequenced in a study of molecular identifiers for immune sequencing clone quantification listed by TCRdb under 2018. The library was obtained by PCR. Sequencing instrument: NextSeq 500. TCRdb redid the processing of the public reads, applying fastp at Q25 and MiXCR, and retained in-frame beta chains. Rows are combined by CDR3 protein, so each entry shows the most common genes and DNA. The sample profile shows about 510,000 distinct CDR3 sequences; 25% of them were found once. Around 0.8% of the sample goes to the ten largest clones. Material: naive CD8+ T cells from blood, with Jurkat cell RNA spiked in. This specimen's cell subset or site label, interpreted: FACS-sorted CD8+CD4-CCR7+CD45RA+ naive T cells. Source of these receptors: a human donor in good health. Some libraries in this study had Jurkat cell RNA spiked in.

This clonotype has a single count. The chain links TRBV4-1 to TRBJ2-1, with TRBD1 identical over 7 bases. Germline CDR1 and CDR2: MGHRA and YSYEKL. V shed 1 base and J 2 bases; nucleotides not matched to a gene: 8. The CDR3 extends over 17 amino acids. The CDR3 reads CASSQGPRDSPYNEQFF. As DNA, the CDR3 is TGCGCCAGCAGCCAAGGTCCACGGGACAGTCCCTACAATGAGCAGTTCTTC.

J is TRBJ2-7 and V is TRBV5-6, with unresolved D. The V end was cut by 3 bases, the J end by 0 bases, with 10 bases between. The CDR3 runs 14 residues. The V gene's germline CDR1 is SGHDT and CDR2 YYEEEE. CDR3 coding DNA: TGTGCCAGCAGCTATGGTTTGGGCTCCTACGAGCAGTACTTC. Amino acid sequence: CASSYGLGSYEQYF.

The sample holds a few counts of this clonotype. The chain uses TRBV7-9 and TRBJ2-5; D perhaps matches TRBD2 (5 bases). The CDR3 is 18 amino acids. Germline CDR1 reads SEHNR; CDR2 reads FQNEAQ (reference sequence). The V end lost 0 bases, the J end lost 1 base, and 18 bases lay between the germline ends. CDR3 DNA sequence: TGTGCCAGCAGCTTAGCAGCAGCTAGCTTTCCACCCCAAGAGACCCAGTACTTC. This sequence encodes CASSLAAASFPPQETQYF. The full variable domain, with the rest looked up from reference TRBV7-9 and TRBJ2-5, is DTGVSQNPRHKITKRGQNVTFRCDPISEHNRLYWYRQTLGQGPEFLTYFQNEAQLEKSRLLSDRFSAERPKGSFSTLEIQRTEQGDSAMYLCASSLAAASFPPQETQYFGPGTRLLVL.

This clonotype came up many times. The genes are TRBV11-2 and TRBJ2-1; D might be TRBD1 (5 bases). V was clipped by 1 base and J by 9 bases, with 22 bases between them. The CDR3 sequence is 17 residues long. In germline, CDR1 is SGHAT, CDR2 FQNNGV. CDR3 sequence (DNA): TGTGCCAGCAGCTTAGCTTTTGGAAACAGGCCCGGCGGTGAGCAGTTCTTC. Protein: CASSLAFGNRPGGEQFF.

This clonotype occurred many times. This chain joins TRBV5-6 and TRBJ1-1; D may be TRBD1 (5 bases). Germline V gives CDR1 SGHDT, CDR2 YYEEEE. The length of the CDR3 is 13 residues. V was shortened by 8 bases and J by 3 bases, with 14 bases between the two germline ends. In nucleotides, the CDR3 is TGTGCCAGTAATACAGGCAGCTACACTGAAGCTTTCTTT. Encoded protein: CASNTGSYTEAFF. The full variable domain, rest sourced from reference TRBV5-6 and TRBJ1-1, is DAGVTQSPTHLIKTRGQQVTLRCSPKSGHDTVSWYQQALGQGPQFIFQYYEEEERQRGNFPDRFSGHQFPNYSSELNVNALLLGDSALYLCASNTGSYTEAFFGQGTRLTVV.

The chain carries TRBV11-2 and TRBJ2-7, with D perhaps TRBD1 or TRBD2 (6 bases each). CDR1 is SGHAT and CDR2 is FQNNGV in the germline V gene. Trimming stripped 1 base from V and 5 bases from J, with 12 bases between. The CDR3 has 14 residues. This chain's CDR3 is CASSLVAGEDEQYF. The CDR3 coding sequence is TGTGCCAGCAGCTTAGTGGCAGGGGAGGACGAGCAGTACTTC.

Details on this clonotype: It may be a read error: a sequence one base away is much more abundant. The chain joins TRBV6-2 or TRBV6-3 to TRBJ2-7; D gene uncertain. Germline V CDR1 and CDR2: MNHEY, SVGEGT. The CDR3 is 15 amino acids. The ends were cut back, 2 bases at V and 2 bases at J, with 13 bases in the middle. In DNA form, the CDR3 reads TGTGCCAGCAGTTACCCCGGCCGGCTAACCTACGAGCAGTACTTC. Protein product: CASSYPGRLTYEQYF.

This clonotype showed up many times. The rearrangement links TRBV29-1 to TRBJ1-1; 8 positions agree with TRBD1. CDR1 SQVTM and CDR2 ANQGSEA come from the germline V gene. The CDR3 consists of 13 residues. The V segment lost 7 bases and the J segment 3 bases; nucleotides outside the gene matches: 7. CDR3 protein: CSALTGDYTEAFF. The CDR3 DNA reads TGCAGCGCTTTGACAGGGGATTACACTGAAGCTTTCTTT.

This clonotype showed up many times. V usage is TRBV5-1 and J usage is TRBJ2-3; a weak D match, TRBD1 (5 bases). The CDR3 totals 14 residues. V lost 0 bases and J 6 bases, leaving 11 bases between the germline ends. In germline, CDR1 is SGHRS, CDR2 YFSETQ. CDR3 nucleotide sequence: TGCGCCAGCAGCTTGGGCGCAGGGTCCGATACGCAGTATTTT. Its translation is CASSLGAGSDTQYF.

The rearrangement links TRBV28 to TRBJ2-7, with D perhaps TRBD1 (7 bases). Per the germline V gene, CDR1 is MDHEN and CDR2 is SYDVKM. The V and J ends lost 4 bases and 3 bases respectively, with 25 bases between them. The CDR3 runs to 18 residues. CDR3 DNA: TGTGCCAGCAGTTCCCCGATCTTCCGGAACAGGGGAGGCTACGAGCAGTACTTC. Its translation: CASSSPIFRNRGGYEQYF.

In regard to this clonotype: As the CDR3 is not closed by the conserved phenylalanine or tryptophan, this likely results from a read error. The chain couples TRBV7-2 to TRBJ2-7; 8 bases are shared with TRBD2. CDR3 size: 14 residues. Germline V gene lookup returns CDR1 SGHTA and CDR2 FQGNSA. V lost 5 bases and J lost 2; bases outside the gene matches: 5. CDR3 sequence: CASSPGLGTYEQYS. CDR3 bases: TGTGCCAGCAGCCCGGGACTAGGGACCTACGAGCAGTACTCC.

This clonotype was seen many times. V and J are TRBV12-3 or TRBV12-4 and TRBJ2-6; no reliable D call. Trimming took 3 bases from V and 2 from J, leaving 14 bases between them. This CDR3 comprises 17 residues. The CDR3 here is CASSFRLWVTGANVLTF. CDR3 bases: TGTGCCAGCAGTTTCCGGTTGTGGGTTACTGGGGCCAACGTCCTGACTTTC.

This clonotype has a handful of counts. V gene TRBV20-1 combines with J gene TRBJ1-1; D is ambiguous. CDR3 length: 11 residues. Germline assignment: CDR1 DFQATT and CDR2 SNEGSKA (reference sequence). Trimming shortened V by 5 bases and J by 5 bases, and 9 bases separated the two germline ends. For the CDR3, the DNA is TGCAGTGCTCCTTGGGATACTGAAGCTTTCTTT. Translated, it gives CSAPWDTEAFF.

The V and J genes are TRBV28 and TRBJ1-5, with a possible D match to TRBD1 (5 bases). Germline V CDR1 and CDR2: MDHEN, SYDVKM. This CDR3 is built from 13 residues. The ends were cut back, 7 bases at V and 7 bases at J, with 14 bases in the middle. CDR3 in DNA: TGTGCCAGCAACGACGGGGACTTACAGCCCCAGCATTTT. Its protein product is CASNDGDLQPQHF.

This clonotype has just a few counts. The chain is built from TRBV27 and TRBJ2-7; 11 nucleotides line up with TRBD1. The CDR3 is made up of 15 amino acids. The V and J ends lost 5 bases and 4 bases, in that order; junction bases with no gene match: 7. Germline V gene lookup returns CDR1 MNHEY and CDR2 SMNVEV (reference sequence). CDR3 coding DNA: TGTGCCAGCAGTCCCCTGGACAGGGGGCTTTACGAGCAGTACTTC. Translation gives CASSPLDRGLYEQYF.

As regards this clonotype: This may be a read error: a much more frequent sequence differs by one nucleotide. This chain uses TRBV11-2 with TRBJ1-1; D uncertain. The CDR3 has 12 residues. CDR1 and CDR2 (germline): SGHAT, FQNNGV. The CDR3 is CASAILNTEALF. For the CDR3, the DNA is TGTGCCAGCGCGATCTTGAACACTGAAGCTCTCTTT.